This TCR beta chain was obtained from a study of OX40 agonist ivuxolimab in advanced cancers. Blood draws occurred at baseline, cycle 4 day 1, and cycle 7 day 1. General study points: At 0.1 to 3.0 mg/kg and by week 6, clonal expansion occurred in CD4+ and CD8+ blood T cells. In general, CD8+ T cells held more expanded clones than CD4+ did, on average.

CDR3 size: 13 residues. Germline V lookup: CDR1 SQVTM, CDR2 ANQGSEA. V dropped 2 bases and J dropped 4 bases, with 9 bases sitting between them. This clone was detected once. The antigen is unknown. TCRdb keeps only in-frame clones here, not all; method: immunoSEQ multiplex PCR. The table lists fewer than 45,000 clones, approximately 90% of them singletons, with roughly 13% in the top ten. This receptor was taken from an adult with an advanced solid tumor such as melanoma, head and neck, liver or kidney cancer. Sequencing used CD4+ or CD8+ T cells sorted from blood, obtained in a trial of the OX40 agonist ivuxolimab. The chain combines TRBV29-1 with TRBJ1-5; unclear D gene. CDR3 coding DNA: TGCAGCGTTGAACTAGGACGGAATCAGCCCCAGCATTTT. Translated, it gives CSVELGRNQPQHF.